These 16 T cell receptor beta chains were sequenced from one sample in a study of beta chain features in type 1 diabetes. Their antigens are not known. General study points: Moderate yet significant TCRB CDR3 shortening was seen in Type 1 diabetes patients in all four CD4+ subsets.

Since all of the isolated RNA was reverse transcribed, expressed TCRB transcripts were what got sequenced. The data were produced by immunoSEQ multiplex PCR, yet TCRdb's version contains in-frame clones alone and is incomplete. The sample includes roughly 340,000 clones, 13% of them seen just once. The sequenced material came from naive CD4+ T cells from blood. These receptor sequences come from a woman between 18 and 29 years old with type 1 diabetes.

This clone has just a few counts. V and J are TRBV6-5 and TRBJ2-3; a weak D match, TRBD2 (6 bases). Germline values: CDR1 MNHEY, CDR2 SVGAGI. The CDR3 is made up of 15 amino acids. The germline V and J ends were trimmed by 6 bases and 0 bases, with 13 bases remaining between them. This CDR3 is CASRRSGTSTDTQYF. CDR3 bases: TGTGCCAGCAGGCGCTCGGGGACTAGCACAGATACGCAGTATTTT.

This clone occurred a few times. The rearrangement joins TRBV4-3 to TRBJ2-1, with 7 bases lining up with TRBD2. Unmatched junction bases numbered 3, after V lost 0 bases and J lost 4 bases. Germline V gene sequence: CDR1 LGHNA, CDR2 YSLEER. This CDR3 is 15 amino acids long. The CDR3 DNA reads as TGCGCCAGCAGCCAAGAACCAGCGGGGTACAATGAGCAGTTCTTC. Translation: CASSQEPAGYNEQFF.

This clone was seen only a few times. The chain combines TRBV5-6 with TRBJ2-5; 10 bases align to TRBD2. Trimming cost V 4 bases and J 3 bases; bases outside gene matches: 6. CDR1 is SGHDT and CDR2 is YYEEEE in the germline V gene. The CDR3 totals 15 residues. CDR3 bases: TGTGCCAGCAGCCTACTAGCGGGAAAAAAAGAGACCCAGTACTTC. It is translated as CASSLLAGKKETQYF.

This chain links TRBV5-4 with TRBJ2-1, with TRBD2 matching 13 bases. V dropped 10 bases and J dropped 0; count of bases not matched to a gene: 4. Germline V gene lookup returns CDR1 SGHNT and CDR2 YYREEE (reference sequence). This CDR3 is 15 amino acids long. DNA for the CDR3: TGTGCCGTAAGACTAGCGGGAGGCTCCTACAATGAGCAGTTCTTC. This gives the protein CAVRLAGGSYNEQFF.

This chain connects TRBV11-2 to TRBJ2-5; TRBD1 agrees at 7 bases. CDR1 and CDR2 from the germline V gene are SGHAT and FQNNGV. V shed 4 bases and J 6 bases; nucleotides not matched to a gene: 5. CDR3 length: 13 residues. The CDR3 protein is CASSSGQKKTQYF. CDR3 sequence (DNA): TGTGCCAGCAGCTCGGGACAGAAAAAGACCCAGTACTTC.

V usage is TRBV7-9 and J usage is TRBJ2-3, with 9 bases fitting TRBD1. This CDR3 comprises 16 residues. The ends lost 3 bases at V and 2 bases at J; junction bases unmatched: 6. Germline assignment: CDR1 SEHNR and CDR2 FQNEAQ (reference sequence). The CDR3 DNA is TGTGCCAGCAGCTTCATGGGGACAGGGCCCACAGATACGCAGTATTTT. Translating it yields CASSFMGTGPTDTQYF.

CDR3 nucleotide sequence: TGTGCCAGCAGTTCGATTAGCGGGAATGAGCAGTTCTTC. Translating it yields CASSSISGNEQFF. This chain uses TRBV27 with TRBJ2-1; TRBD2 agrees at 7 bases. The CDR3 length is 13 residues. Germline CDR1 is MNHEY and CDR2 is SMNVEV (reference sequence). Germline trimming cut 4 bases from V and 7 bases from J; bases unmatched to any gene: 4.

The genes are TRBV30 and TRBJ1-5, with TRBD1 identical over 7 bases. From germline, CDR1 is GTSNPN and CDR2 SVGIG (reference sequence). V lost 2 bases to trimming and J lost 3 bases; unmatched junction nucleotides: 4. The CDR3 is 14 amino acids. DNA for the CDR3: TGTGCCTGGAGTTATGACAGGGACAATCAGCCCCAGCATTTT. It codes for CAWSYDRDNQPQHF.

This chain joins TRBV5-1 and TRBJ2-2; TRBD1 matches at 7 bases. V shed 2 bases and J 4 bases; nucleotides not matched to a gene: 5. In germline, CDR1 is SGHRS, CDR2 YFSETQ. The CDR3 runs to 15 residues. CDR3 nucleotide sequence: TGCGCCAGCAGCTTCGACAGGGTGACCACCGGGGAGCTGTTTTTT. Translating it yields CASSFDRVTTGELFF.

The chain joins TRBV2 to TRBJ2-5, with 7 bases matching TRBD1. The V segment lost 6 bases and the J segment 2 bases; nucleotides outside the gene matches: 12. CDR3 length: 16 residues. Germline CDR1 is SNHLY and CDR2 is FYNNEI. This CDR3 reads CASSKHSGTAQETQYF. CDR3 DNA sequence: TGTGCCAGCAGCAAGCACTCCGGGACAGCACAAGAGACCCAGTACTTC.

The chain employs TRBV28 and TRBJ2-5, with D possibly TRBD1 on 6 matching bases. The germline V and J ends were trimmed by 4 bases and 2 bases, with 8 bases remaining between them. The CDR3 sequence is 13 residues long. Germline values: CDR1 MDHEN, CDR2 SYDVKM. CDR3 sequence reads: CASSWTAQETQYF. DNA of the CDR3: TGTGCCAGCAGTTGGACAGCTCAAGAGACCCAGTACTTC. Combining the CDR3 with reference TRBV28 and TRBJ2-5 gives the whole variable domain DVKVTQSSRYLVKRTGEKVFLECVQDMDHENMFWYRQDPGLGLRLIYFSYDVKMKEKGDIPEGYSVSREKKERFSLILESASTNQTSMYLCASSWTAQETQYFGPGTRLLVL.

This chain connects TRBV2 to TRBJ1-5, with 8 bases lining up with TRBD1. CDR1 is SNHLY, CDR2 FYNNEI, per germline. Trimming took 3 bases from V and 6 from J; bases not matched to a gene: 7. The CDR3 loop spans 15 amino acids. CDR3 protein: CASSEQGALFQPQHF. Written as DNA, the CDR3 is TGTGCCAGCAGTGAGCAGGGGGCATTGTTTCAGCCCCAGCATTTT.

This clone was detected a few times. The chain combines TRBV29-1 with TRBJ1-1; D remains ambiguous. The CDR3 consists of 14 residues. CDR1 and CDR2 (germline): SQVTM, ANQGSEA. The ends were cut back, 4 bases at V and 1 base at J, with 13 bases in the middle. DNA for the CDR3: TGCAGCGTTGCGCCGGAACTATGGAACACTGAAGCTTTCTTT. It specifies CSVAPELWNTEAFF. The complete variable domain, with remaining parts taken from reference TRBV29-1 and TRBJ1-1, reads SAVISQKPSRDICQRGTSLTIQCQVDSQVTMMFWYRQQPGQSLTLIATANQGSEATYESGFVIDKFPISRPNLTFSTLTVSNMSPEDSSIYLCSVAPELWNTEAFFGQGTRLTVV.

This clone was detected a few times. This chain connects TRBV2 to TRBJ2-5, with D perhaps matching TRBD1 (5 bases). The CDR3 loop spans 12 amino acids. V lost 9 bases and J lost 5, with 13 bases in between. Germline V gene sequence: CDR1 SNHLY, CDR2 FYNNEI. This chain's CDR3 is CARRPGSETQYF. The CDR3 DNA sequence: TGTGCCAGGCGACCAGGGTCGGAGACCCAGTACTTC.

The CDR3 loop is CASSLPDRGEGYTF. DNA of the CDR3: TGCGCCAGCAGCTTGCCCGACAGGGGAGAAGGCTACACCTTC. V is TRBV5-1 and J is TRBJ1-2; 8 bases are a match to TRBD1. This CDR3 has 14 amino acids. V lost 1 base to trimming and J lost 8 bases; unmatched junction nucleotides: 7. The germline CDR1 and CDR2 sequences are SGHRS and YFSETQ. Filled out from reference TRBV5-1 and TRBJ1-2, the complete variable domain reads KAGVTQTPRYLIKTRGQQVTLSCSPISGHRSVSWYQQTPGQGLQFLFEYFSETQRNKGNFPGRFSGRQFSNSRSEMNVSTLELGDSALYLCASSLPDRGEGYTFGSGTRLTVV.

CDR3 in amino acids: CASSITPGRGHGYTF. The CDR3 bases are TGTGCCAGTAGTATAACCCCGGGCAGGGGGCATGGCTACACCTTC. The chain carries TRBV19 and TRBJ1-2; TRBD1 matches 8 bases. Germline lookup yields CDR1 LNHDA and CDR2 SQIVND (reference sequence). The CDR3 sequence is 15 residues long. The trim removed 2 bases at V and 6 bases at J, leaving 8 bases unmatched.